This is a list of T cell receptor beta chains from one sample in a study of CD8 T cells in Susac syndrome. TCRdb reprocessed the immunoSEQ multiplex PCR reads via MiXCR and lists one record per CDR3 protein. There are around 150,000 distinct CDR3 sequences in the sample; around 95% occur only once, and around 0.14% lies in the top ten. What was sequenced was CD4+ T cells from PBMCs. These receptor sequences come from a human donor in good health. Both conserved end residues are part of each CDR3. A D gene is named only where the DNA matches it firmly. Where a row states a size, it is once, few, many or the class of an expanded clone; other rows omit it.

V: TRBV5-1; D: TRBD2; size: .; J: TRBJ2-1; CDR3: CASSLGGGSSYNEQFF; DNA: TGCGCCAGCAGCTTGGGCGGGGGGAGCTCCTACAATGAGCAGTTCTTC
V: TRBV20-1; D: TRBD2; size: .; J: TRBJ2-1; CDR3: CSASRTSVAVEQFF; DNA: TGCAGTGCTAGCCGGACTAGCGTCGCAGTAGAGCAGTTCTTC
V: TRBV7-6; D: TRBD2; size: .; J: TRBJ2-1; CDR3: CASSLWGGGTLNEQFF; DNA: TGTGCCAGCAGCTTATGGGGCGGGGGAACTCTCAATGAGCAGTTCTTC
V: TRBV24-1; D: .; size: .; J: TRBJ1-2; CDR3: CATSDWDGYTF; DNA: TGTGCCACCAGTGATTGGGATGGCTACACCTTC
V: TRBV27; D: .; size: .; J: TRBJ1-1; CDR3: CASKGGPEAFF; DNA: TGTGCCAGCAAGGGGGGGCCTGAAGCTTTCTTT
V: TRBV14; D: .; size: .; J: TRBJ2-3; CDR3: CASSQVGVDTQYF; DNA: TGTGCCAGCAGCCAAGTCGGGGTAGATACGCAGTATTTT
V: TRBV12-3/TRBV12-4; D: .; size: .; J: TRBJ1-6; CDR3: CASSSVPSSYNSPLHF; DNA: TGTGCCAGCAGTTCAGTTCCCAGCTCCTATAATTCACCCCTCCACTTT
V: TRBV9; D: TRBD1; size: .; J: TRBJ1-2; CDR3: CASSPWTGGGYGYTF; DNA: TGTGCCAGCAGCCCCTGGACAGGGGGAGGATATGGCTACACCTTC
V: TRBV12-3/TRBV12-4; D: .; size: .; J: TRBJ2-5; CDR3: CASSLVPLAQYF; DNA: TGTGCCAGCAGTTTAGTACCCCTCGCCCAGTACTTC
V: TRBV6-5; D: .; size: once; J: TRBJ1-5; CDR3: CASLTTGYNQPQHF; DNA: TGTGCCAGCCTTACCACAGGGTACAATCAGCCCCAGCATTTT
V: TRBV5-1; D: TRBD2; size: .; J: TRBJ2-1; CDR3: CASSTGLAGPYNEQFF; DNA: TGCGCCAGCAGCACTGGACTAGCGGGGCCCTACAATGAGCAGTTCTTC
V: TRBV6-5; D: TRBD1; size: .; J: TRBJ1-2; CDR3: CASSRGQGYGYTF; DNA: TGTGCCAGCAGTCGCGGACAGGGCTATGGCTACACCTTC
V: TRBV18; D: .; size: .; J: TRBJ1-5; CDR3: CASSADGGNQPQHF; DNA: TGTGCCAGCTCGGCGGACGGAGGAAATCAGCCCCAGCATTTT
V: TRBV20-1; D: .; size: .; J: TRBJ2-7; CDR3: CSAPGRYEQYF; DNA: TGCAGTGCCCCTGGACGCTACGAGCAGTACTTC
V: TRBV5-1; D: .; size: .; J: TRBJ2-1; CDR3: CASSHEGGYNEQFF; DNA: TGCGCCAGCAGCCACGAGGGGGGATACAATGAGCAGTTCTTC
V: TRBV5-1; D: TRBD2; size: .; J: TRBJ2-3; CDR3: CASTTSGADTQYF; DNA: TGCGCCAGCACGACTAGCGGAGCAGATACGCAGTATTTT
V: TRBV6-2/TRBV6-3; D: .; size: .; J: TRBJ1-1; CDR3: CASSRGPPTEAFF; DNA: TGTGCCAGCAGTCGCGGACCTCCCACTGAAGCTTTCTTT
V: TRBV15; D: .; size: .; J: TRBJ2-5; CDR3: CATSRPTRETQYF; DNA: TGTGCCACCAGCAGGCCTACCCGGGAGACCCAGTACTTC
V: TRBV11-2; D: .; size: .; J: TRBJ2-7; CDR3: CASSPRGLQDASYEQYF; DNA: TGTGCCAGCAGCCCCCGGGGTCTGCAGGACGCGTCCTACGAGCAGTACTTC
V: TRBV7-2; D: .; size: .; J: TRBJ2-3; CDR3: CASSFVVSDTQYF; DNA: TGTGCCAGCAGCTTCGTAGTATCAGATACGCAGTATTTT
V: TRBV20-1; D: TRBD1; size: .; J: TRBJ1-1; CDR3: CSARDGRDRGPQNSMNTEAFF; DNA: TGCAGTGCTAGAGATGGCCGGGACAGGGGTCCGCAGAATTCCATGAACACTGAAGCTTTCTTT
V: TRBV6-6; D: TRBD1; size: .; J: TRBJ2-7; CDR3: CASSSGQGWYEQYF; DNA: TGTGCCAGCAGTTCAGGACAGGGTTGGTACGAGCAGTACTTC
V: TRBV7-2; D: .; size: once; J: TRBJ1-1; CDR3: CASRTRDTLGPEAFF; DNA: TGTGCCAGCAGGACAAGGGACACCTTGGGACCTGAAGCTTTCTTT
V: TRBV19; D: .; size: .; J: TRBJ1-5; CDR3: CASTPMGSGRAQHF; DNA: TGTGCCAGTACCCCGATGGGGAGTGGGAGGGCCCAGCATTTT
V: TRBV9; D: .; size: .; J: TRBJ1-2; CDR3: CASTLDGQPLNYGYTF; DNA: TGTGCCAGCACCCTCGACGGACAGCCCCTTAACTATGGCTACACCTTC
V: TRBV5-4; D: .; size: .; J: TRBJ2-7; CDR3: CASSNSRAGPYEQYF; DNA: TGTGCCAGCAGCAATAGCCGGGCAGGGCCCTACGAGCAGTACTTC